A single sample gave rise to the 21 T cell receptor beta chains below, sequenced in a study of blood T cells in healthy people across ages. A second PCR of 7 to 11 cycles used a sample-barcoded 5' primer and a J-beta primer mix. Via MiXCR, TCRdb re-called the 5' RACE reads, giving one row per CDR3 protein. The sample holds some 760,000 distinct CDR3 sequences, 25% seen once. In addition, the sample was reused for a study of T cells of mothers and their children.

Sequences were obtained from blood. The receptors come from a boy aged 10-17 years in good health.

The chain links TRBV5-6 to TRBJ2-1; possibly TRBD2 for D (6 bases). V was shortened by 0 bases and J by 7 bases, with 14 bases between the two germline ends. The V gene's germline CDR1 is SGHDT and CDR2 YYEEEE. CDR3 length equals 15 residues. This chain's CDR3 is CASSLGLARSNEQFF. The CDR3 nucleotides are TGTGCCAGCAGCTTGGGGCTAGCGAGGAGTAATGAGCAGTTCTTC.

V is TRBV20-1 and J is TRBJ1-3; D ambiguous. V lost 1 base and J 6 bases, leaving 7 bases between the germline ends. Germline V CDR1 and CDR2: DFQATT, SNEGSKA (reference sequence). The CDR3 is 12 residues long. In DNA, the CDR3 is TGCAGTGCTAGAGTATCCGAAAACACCATATATTTT. Residues: CSARVSENTIYF.

This clonotype came up a few times. The V gene is TRBV20-1, the J gene TRBJ2-7; TRBD2 agrees at 9 bases. This CDR3 has 14 amino acids. The V and J ends lost 3 bases and 4 bases, in that order; junction bases with no gene match: 7. CDR1 DFQATT and CDR2 SNEGSKA come from the germline V gene (reference sequence). The CDR3, as DNA: TGCAGTGCTAGCCGACTAGCGGACCCGTACGAGCAGTACTTC. Translation gives CSASRLADPYEQYF.

This chain connects TRBV7-2 to TRBJ1-1, with 8 positions matching TRBD1. V was pared by 3 bases and J by 1 base, with 7 bases of the junction left unmatched. The CDR3 runs 16 residues. Germline loops: CDR1 SGHTA, CDR2 FQGNSA. CDR3 amino acids: CASSFRTGMGNTEAFF. The CDR3, as DNA: TGTGCCAGCAGCTTTAGGACAGGGATGGGGAACACTGAAGCTTTCTTT.

This clonotype was picked up a small number of times. The chain combines TRBV12-5 with TRBJ2-5; no reliable D call. The CDR3 covers 12 residues. Trimming took 8 bases from V and 4 from J, leaving 11 bases between them. The germline V gene has CDR1 LGHNT and CDR2 FRNRAP. The CDR3 DNA reads as TGTGCTAGTTGCCACGGCCTAGAGACCCAGTACTTC. It translates to CASCHGLETQYF.

The table lists this clonotype with a few counts. The genes are TRBV9 and TRBJ2-5; no clear D. The DNA matches TRBJ2-7 better at its end, which makes the J call doubtful. Germline CDR1 is SGDLS and CDR2 is YYNGEE. This CDR3 is built from 13 residues. CDR3 in DNA: TGTGCCAGCAGCGTAGCTTTTGCTAGCGAGCAGTACTTC. Encoded protein: CASSVAFASEQYF.

The V gene is TRBV6-5, the J gene TRBJ2-1, with 10 bases aligning to TRBD2. The germline V gene encodes CDR1 MNHEY and CDR2 SVGAGI. V shed 0 bases and J 7 bases; nucleotides not matched to a gene: 6. CDR3 length equals 16 residues. CDR3 sequence reads: CASSYSLAGVRNEQFF. In nucleotides, the CDR3 is TGTGCCAGCAGTTACTCTCTAGCGGGAGTTAGGAATGAGCAGTTCTTC.

The chain is built from TRBV6-5 and TRBJ1-1; D possibly corresponds to TRBD1 (5 bases). This CDR3 has 13 residues. V lost 4 bases and J 7 bases, leaving 13 bases between the germline ends. Germline CDR1 MNHEY, CDR2 SVGAGI. The CDR3 is CASSSTQGFEAFF. CDR3 in DNA: TGTGCCAGCAGTTCTACGCAGGGATTTGAAGCTTTCTTT.

This clonotype has a handful of counts. The J gene is TRBJ1-5, the V gene TRBV12-5; the match to TRBD1 covers 7 bases. This CDR3 has 14 amino acids. V dropped 5 bases and J dropped 7; count of bases not matched to a gene: 8. Germline V CDR1 and CDR2: LGHNT, FRNRAP. CDR3 bases: TGTGCTAGTGGTGTGGGAGGGGGCCGGCAGCCCCAGCATTTT. Its translation: CASGVGGGRQPQHF.

Only a few counts were recorded for this clonotype. The V gene is TRBV29-1, the J gene TRBJ2-7, with TRBD2 matching over 10 bases. The CDR3 runs to 13 residues. Germline V lookup: CDR1 SQVTM, CDR2 ANQGSEA. Losses at the gene ends were 4 bases for V and 6 bases for J; bases not matched to a gene: 6. In nucleotides, the CDR3 is TGCAGCGTTGGGATAGCGGGAGGCGTCGAGCAGTACTTC. This codes for CSVGIAGGVEQYF.

The chain uses TRBV5-1 and TRBJ2-1; D is undetermined. Germline assignment: CDR1 SGHRS and CDR2 YFSETQ. The CDR3 runs 13 residues. With 9 bases removed from V and 5 bases from J, the gap between germline ends came to 15 bases. CDR3: CATRKDQNNEQFF. CDR3 bases: TGCGCCACTCGAAAGGACCAGAACAATGAGCAGTTCTTC. The whole variable domain, remainder taken from reference TRBV5-1 and TRBJ2-1, is KAGVTQTPRYLIKTRGQQVTLSCSPISGHRSVSWYQQTPGQGLQFLFEYFSETQRNKGNFPGRFSGRQFSNSRSEMNVSTLELGDSALYLCATRKDQNNEQFFGPGTRLTVL.

The genes are TRBV28 and TRBJ2-7, with TRBD1 as a possible D gene (6 bases). The last part of the DNA fits TRBJ2-5 better; the J call may be wrong. The CDR3 runs 11 residues. Germline-derived CDR1 and CDR2 are MDHEN and SYDVKM. The CDR3 spells CASTGVGTQYF. For the CDR3, the DNA is TGTGCCAGCACAGGGGTGGGGACCCAGTACTTC.

This clonotype was picked up a small number of times. V and J are TRBV3-1 and TRBJ2-7; D might be TRBD1 or TRBD2, each matching 5 bases. Trimming left V 4 bases short and J 0 bases short, with 19 bases between. CDR1 LGHDT and CDR2 YNNKEL come from the germline V gene (reference sequence). The CDR3 totals 17 residues. The CDR3 region has the DNA TGTGCCAGCAGCCGTACGCTAGCTGGGGGAAGCTCCTACGAGCAGTACTTC. It codes for CASSRTLAGGSSYEQYF.

The chain combines TRBV5-1 with TRBJ2-5, with TRBD2 matching 12 bases. Germline values: CDR1 SGHRS, CDR2 YFSETQ. This CDR3 region has 15 residues. V lost 1 base and J lost 5; bases outside the gene matches: 3. The CDR3 spells CASSLPSGRAETQYF. The CDR3 bases are TGCGCCAGCAGCTTGCCTAGCGGGAGGGCCGAGACCCAGTACTTC.

V usage is TRBV7-8 and J usage is TRBJ1-1, with a tentative D call TRBD1 (6 bases). V lost 4 bases to trimming and J lost 6 bases, with 12 bases between them. There are 13 residues in the CDR3. Germline lookup yields CDR1 SGHVS and CDR2 FQNEAQ. The CDR3 region has the DNA TGTGCCAGCAGCTCCCCAGGGGTCTCTGAAGCTTTCTTT. Translated: CASSSPGVSEAFF.

This chain links TRBV12-3 or TRBV12-4 with TRBJ2-3; D is ambiguous. Matching the DNA end better, TRBJ1-5 makes the J call doubtful. This CDR3 is built from 17 residues. This CDR3 is CASSLPLTEGWADTQHF. The CDR3 DNA follows: TGTGCCAGCAGTTTGCCCCTGACGGAGGGTTGGGCAGATACGCAGCATTTT.

This clonotype was detected a few times. CDR3 in DNA: TGTGCCAGCAGTGAAAGGGCAAGTTACAATGAGCAGTTCTTC. Encoded protein: CASSERASYNEQFF. This sequence joins TRBV6-1 and TRBJ2-1; no reliable D call. The CDR3 totals 14 residues. Deletions cut 2 bases from V and 4 bases from J, with 9 bases between. Per the germline V gene, CDR1 is MNHNS and CDR2 is SASEGT.

The chain joins TRBV12-3 or TRBV12-4 to TRBJ2-7, with TRBD2 matching over 8 bases. There are 15 residues in the CDR3. V lost 3 bases and J lost 6; bases outside the gene matches: 10. The CDR3, as DNA: TGTGCCAGCAGTTTCGGGACTAGACCGCCCTTCGAGCAGTACTTC. Protein: CASSFGTRPPFEQYF.

This chain links TRBV7-9 with TRBJ2-3; 7 positions match TRBD1. Germline-derived CDR1 and CDR2 are SEHNR and FQNEAQ (reference sequence). The CDR3 extends over 14 amino acids. V was clipped by 1 base and J by 7 bases; unmatched bases: 5. CDR3 sequence (DNA): TGTGCCAGCAGCTTAGAGGGGGCAGGCCATACGCAGTATTTT. This sequence encodes CASSLEGAGHTQYF.

This CDR3 reads CASSVQASNEQFF. DNA of the CDR3: TGTGCCAGCAGCGTACAGGCTAGCAATGAGCAGTTCTTC. This rearrangement joins TRBV9 to TRBJ2-1, with D unresolved. The CDR3 totals 13 residues. Germline assignment: CDR1 SGDLS and CDR2 YYNGEE. V was clipped by 1 base and J by 6 bases, with 8 bases between them.

This clonotype was counted between two and nine times. V gene TRBV11-1 combines with J gene TRBJ2-1, with TRBD2 matching 11 bases. The tail of the sequence fits TRBJ2-5 better, so the J call may be wrong. This CDR3 has 16 residues. The germline V gene encodes CDR1 SGHAT and CDR2 FQDESV (reference sequence). In nucleotides, the CDR3 is TGTGCCAGCAGCTTAGAACTAGCGGGAGTAATAGAGACCCAGTACTTC. As protein: CASSLELAGVIETQYF.